A selection of T cell receptor beta chains follows, all from one sample in a study of response to subunit inactivated influenza vaccine. Each CDR3 protein gets one entry after TCRdb re-called the RT-PCR reads with MiXCR. The sample records about 800,000 distinct CDR3 sequences, over 20% being singletons. This specimen consisted of PBMCs from blood, obtained about 5 days after vaccination. Receptors originate from a man aged 50 to 59 who received an inactivated influenza vaccine. The CDR3 runs from the conserved cysteine through the conserved F or W. The D gene is left open where the match is weak. The size entry is marked missing in some rows and otherwise reads once, few, many or a size class.

TRBV19	.	TRBJ1-3	.	TGTGCCAGTAGTATGGGATGGAACTCTGGAAACACCATATATTTT	CASSMGWNSGNTIYF
TRBV7-9	once	TRBJ1-1	.	TGTGCCAGCAGCCTCCCGGCTTTGTCGGAAGCTTTCTTT	CASSLPALSEAFF
TRBV5-1	.	TRBJ2-1	.	TGCGCCAGCAGCTCCCCCGGGACAAAATACAATGAGCAGTTCTTC	CASSSPGTKYNEQFF
TRBV7-9	.	TRBJ2-5	.	TGTGCCAGCAGCTTAGTTTGGAAACAAGAGACCCAGTACTTC	CASSLVWKQETQYF
TRBV18	few	TRBJ2-7	.	TGTGCCAGCGGCAGGAATTCCTACGAGCAGTACTTC	CASGRNSYEQYF
TRBV6-1	.	TRBJ2-3	TRBD1	TGTGCCAGCAGTAGACAGGGGTTAGATACGCAGTATTTT	CASSRQGLDTQYF
TRBV20-1	once	TRBJ2-7	.	TGCAGTGCTAGAGCCAGCGGGCTATACGAGCAGTACTTC	CSARASGLYEQYF
TRBV7-9	many	TRBJ1-1	.	TGTGCCAGCATCAGACTTCCTGAAGCTTTCTTT	CASIRLPEAFF
TRBV7-2	few	TRBJ2-7	.	TGTGCCAGCAGCTTAGGGGCGGGACTCCACCCCTACGAGCAGTACTTC	CASSLGAGLHPYEQYF
TRBV7-2	few	TRBJ2-2	.	TGTGCCAGCAGCTTAACACTCGGGGCTAACACCGGGGAGCTGTTTTTT	CASSLTLGANTGELFF
TRBV5-6	few	TRBJ2-1	.	TGTGCCAGCAGCTTACCGCGGGGCAATGAGCAGTTCTTC	CASSLPRGNEQFF
TRBV4-1	.	TRBJ1-5	.	TGCGCCAGCAGCAAGGGGCAGGGGATGAGCCATCAGCCCCAGCATTTT	CASSKGQGMSHQPQHF
TRBV13	.	TRBJ2-4	.	TGTGCCAGCAGCTTAGGACTAGGGGGAGCGGCCAAAAACATTCAGTACTTC	CASSLGLGGAAKNIQYF
TRBV25-1	.	TRBJ2-3	.	TGTGCCAGCGGGCTCCGGGGCCATGATACGCAGTATTTT	CASGLRGHDTQYF
TRBV29-1	.	TRBJ2-7	.	TGCAGCGTTGACGGTGCCTACGAGCAGTACTTC	CSVDGAYEQYF
TRBV4-2	few	TRBJ2-2	TRBD2	TGTGCCAGCAGCCAAGAGGTGGGAGGGGCTTCGGGGGAGCTGTTTTTT	CASSQEVGGASGELFF
TRBV7-9	.	TRBJ2-5	.	TGTGCCAGCAGCTTAGCCGGGCCGAAAAGCCTGACCCAGTACTTC	CASSLAGPKSLTQYF
TRBV18	once	TRBJ2-3	.	TGTGCCAGCTCACCACCGTCCGGCAGGGAAACAGATACGCAGTATTTT	CASSPPSGRETDTQYF
TRBV12-3/TRBV12-4	.	TRBJ2-2	TRBD1	TGTGCCAGCAAGAACAGGGGGCCCGCCAACACCGGGGAGCTGTTTTTT	CASKNRGPANTGELFF
TRBV20-1	.	TRBJ2-3	.	TGCAGTGCAGAGACAGCAATGACGCAGTATTTT	CSAETAMTQYF
TRBV7-9	.	TRBJ2-3	TRBD2	TGTGCCAGCAGCTTAGGTGGGAGGGCTGAAGATACGCAGTATTTT	CASSLGGRAEDTQYF
TRBV12-3/TRBV12-4	.	TRBJ2-7	.	TGTGCCAGCAGGGAAACAGGGCCCTACGAGCAGTACTTC	CASRETGPYEQYF
TRBV18	.	TRBJ1-4	.	TGTGCCAGCTCACCTGAGTTTGGTGAAAAACTGTTTTTT	CASSPEFGEKLFF
TRBV20-1	.	TRBJ2-5	.	TGCAGTGCTAGAGCGGGGCGGGGCGGGGAGACCCAGTACTTC	CSARAGRGGETQYF
TRBV6-1	.	TRBJ1-5	.	TGTGCCAGCAGTGAGACAAGGAGTCAGCCCCAGCATTTT	CASSETRSQPQHF
TRBV24-1	few	TRBJ2-7	.	TGTGCCACCAGTGATGGCTACGAGCAGTACTTC	CATSDGYEQYF
TRBV29-1	few	TRBJ2-3	TRBD2	TGCAGCGTTGAAGATTTAGCGGGGTTCACAGATACGCAGTATTTT	CSVEDLAGFTDTQYF
TRBV20-1	.	TRBJ1-6	TRBD1	TGCAGTGCTAGAGATCTAGGACAGGGGGCGAATTCACCCCTCCACTTT	CSARDLGQGANSPLHF
TRBV12-3/TRBV12-4	many	TRBJ2-3	.	TGTGCCAGCTCATGGGCCAACCGGGACAATACGCAGTATTTT	CASSWANRDNTQYF
TRBV15	few	TRBJ1-1	.	TGTGCCACCAGCGGGCAGGGGAACACTGAAGCTTTCTTT	CATSGQGNTEAFF
TRBV7-2	.	TRBJ1-1	.	TGTGCCAGCAGCTTAGGCCGGGACCTCGAAGCTTTCTTT	CASSLGRDLEAFF
TRBV6-2/TRBV6-3	.	TRBJ2-1	.	TGTGCCAGCAGTTACCCCGACCAGAAGATCTTC	CASSYPDQKIF
TRBV10-3	.	TRBJ2-1	TRBD1	TGTGCCATCAACCCTACAGGGGCTGGAGAGCAGTTCTTC	CAINPTGAGEQFF
TRBV11-2	few	TRBJ2-1	TRBD2	TGTGCCAGCAGCCCTAGCGGGAGCGGACGAAATGAGCAGTTCTTC	CASSPSGSGRNEQFF
TRBV6-2/TRBV6-3	few	TRBJ1-5	TRBD1	TGTGCCAGCAGTACGGGACAGGGCACGGTGCAGCCCCAGCATTTT	CASSTGQGTVQPQHF
TRBV10-3	few	TRBJ2-7	.	TGTGCCATCAGTGAGTCAGGACAACTAGCCGAGCAGTACTTC	CAISESGQLAEQYF
TRBV9	once	TRBJ2-1	.	TGTGCCAGCACCAGCGGAGCCCCCTACAATGAGCAGTTCTTC	CASTSGAPYNEQFF
TRBV6-5	.	TRBJ1-4	.	TGTGCCAGCAGTTTCCGACGGGGAAATGAAAAACTGTTTTTT	CASSFRRGNEKLFF
TRBV24-1	few	TRBJ2-6	.	TGTGCCACCAGTGGGGAGGGGGACTACCTCTCTGGGGCCAACGTCCTGACTTTC	CATSGEGDYLSGANVLTF
TRBV5-6	few	TRBJ2-7	.	TGTGCCAGCAGCTTTTCGGCCCCCTCCTACGAGCAGTACTTC	CASSFSAPSYEQYF